The 8 T cell receptor beta chains given below trace back to one sample, sequenced in a study of T cell responses to AZD1222 COVID-19 vaccine. Measured with immunoSEQ multiplex PCR; TCRdb has only the in-frame clones, and not every one. The sample lists 150,000 or so clones, 80% to 90% seen once, with about 5% in the top ten. Sequenced here: peripheral blood, sampled on day 0 of AZD1222 vaccination. The source is an adult in good health.

CDR3: CASSDTEAFF. CDR3 coding DNA: TGTGCCAGCAGTGACACTGAAGCTTTCTTT. The chain employs TRBV2 and TRBJ1-1; D uncertain. The CDR3 is 10 amino acids. V lost 3 bases to trimming and J lost 4 bases, with 0 bases between them. CDR1 SNHLY and CDR2 FYNNEI come from the germline V gene.

Only a few counts were recorded for this clone. The chain is built from TRBV5-5 and TRBJ2-7; D tentatively reads TRBD1 or TRBD2 (6 bases each). The CDR3 has 15 amino acids. Germline V CDR1 and CDR2: SGHKS, YYEKEE (reference sequence). V shed 1 base and J shed 0 bases, with 11 bases lying between them. The CDR3 nucleotides read TGTGCCAGCAGCTTGTCCGGGGGACACTCCTACGAGCAGTACTTC. Residues: CASSLSGGHSYEQYF. The full variable domain, its missing parts supplied by reference TRBV5-5 and TRBJ2-7, is DAGVTQSPTHLIKTRGQQVTLRCSPISGHKSVSWYQQVLGQGPQFIFQYYEKEERGRGNFPDRFSARQFPNYSSELNVNALLLGDSALYLCASSLSGGHSYEQYFGPGTRLTVT.

V and J are TRBV2 and TRBJ1-3; D is ambiguous. Germline loops: CDR1 SNHLY, CDR2 FYNNEI. Trimming removed 4 bases from V and 0 bases from J, with 1 base in between. The CDR3 consists of 12 residues. The CDR3 loop is CASSASGNTIYF. CDR3 DNA: TGTGCCAGCAGTGCCTCTGGAAACACCATATATTTT.

This rearrangement joins TRBV24-1 to TRBJ1-4; D might be TRBD1 (5 bases). The CDR3 runs to 14 residues. V lost 7 bases and J lost 5, with 13 bases in between. Germline CDR1 reads KGHDR; CDR2 reads SFDVKD. The CDR3 coding sequence is TGTGCCACCAGCGGCGGGGCCTACAATGAAAAACTGTTTTTT. Encoded protein: CATSGGAYNEKLFF.

The chain joins TRBV3-1 (or the pseudogene TRBV3-2) to TRBJ2-3; D gene ambiguous. This CDR3 is 13 amino acids long. CDR1 LGHDT and CDR2 YNNKEL come from the germline V gene (reference sequence). Trimming pared 4 bases from V and 5 bases from J, leaving 10 bases between. The DNA of the CDR3 is TGTGCCAGCAGCCCGAGAACCGGAGATACGCAGTATTTT. This gives the protein CASSPRTGDTQYF.

The rearrangement joins TRBV13 to TRBJ2-1; maybe TRBD2 (6 bases). This CDR3 region has 18 residues. Trimming shortened V by 4 bases and J by 0 bases, and 19 bases separated the two germline ends. Germline V gives CDR1 PRHDT, CDR2 FYEKMQ (reference sequence). CDR3 nucleotide sequence: TGTGCCAGCAGCTCTTACCGTAGTGGGGGGAGCTCCTACAATGAGCAGTTCTTC. The encoded protein is CASSSYRSGGSSYNEQFF.

The chain joins TRBV28 to TRBJ2-4; 9 bases agree with TRBD2. The CDR3 runs to 16 residues. Germline-derived CDR1 and CDR2 are MDHEN and SYDVKM. Trimming removed 7 bases from V and 0 bases from J; junction bases left unmatched: 7. In DNA, the CDR3 is TGTGCCAGCACCGTACTAGCGGGTAGAGCCAAAAACATTCAGTACTTC. It is translated as CASTVLAGRAKNIQYF.

This chain uses TRBV12-5 with TRBJ1-2; no clear D. Germline CDR1 and CDR2: LGHNT and FRNRAP. This CDR3 is built from 14 residues. V lost 1 base and J 6 bases, leaving 12 bases between the germline ends. CDR3 sequence: CASGLDPRVHGYTF. CDR3 nucleotide sequence: TGTGCTAGTGGTTTGGACCCCCGTGTACATGGCTACACCTTC.